This T cell receptor (beta chain) originates from a study of control samples from healthy donors and cancer patients. The sample holds one count of this clone. The J segment lost 7 bases and the V segment lost 2 bases, leaving 15 bases of the junction unmatched. This CDR3 comprises 19 residues. The V gene's germline CDR1 is SGHTA and CDR2 FQGTGA. Clones were read by immunoSEQ multiplex PCR, and TCRdb kept only the in-frame ones, dropping some. This sample has roughly 76,000 clones; 94% occur once, and the top ten carry around 4.9%. The V and J genes are TRBV7-3 and TRBJ2-1, with 12 nucleotides matching TRBD2. The TCR sequence derives from a woman between 18 and 29 years old in good health. Sequences were obtained from blood. The chain's CDR3 is CASSLLAGGPVRSGNEQFF. As DNA, the CDR3 is TGTGCCAGCAGCTTACTAGCGGGAGGGCCCGTACGATCGGGAAATGAGCAGTTCTTC. Full variable domain (rest looked up from reference TRBV7-3 and TRBJ2-1): GAGVSQTPSNKVTEKGKYVELRCDPISGHTALYWYRQSLGQGPEFLIYFQGTGAADDSGLPNDRFFAVRPEGSVSTLKIQRTERGDSAVYLCASSLLAGGPVRSGNEQFFGPGTRLTVL.